A single sample gave rise to the 23 T cell receptor beta chains below, sequenced in a study of shared clonotypes between healthy human individuals. The assay was immunoSEQ multiplex PCR, and TCRdb's table has in-frame clones only and misses some. The table shows 2 million to 2.5 million clones, with roughly 95% occurring only once. The source material was naive CD4+ T cells sorted from blood. Subset defined: CD45RA+ positively selected. Source of these receptors: a man aged 18-30 years in good health.

J is TRBJ1-3 and V is TRBV7-9, with 7 bases aligning to TRBD1. The CDR3 runs 16 residues. Germline lookup yields CDR1 SEHNR and CDR2 FQNEAQ (reference sequence). V shed 5 bases, J shed 0 bases, and the junction held 7 bases outside the gene matches. The CDR3 spells CASSARQGSSGNTIYF. CDR3 DNA: TGTGCCAGCAGCGCCCGACAGGGTAGCTCTGGAAACACCATATATTTT.

This chain joins TRBV2 and TRBJ1-2; possible D gene TRBD1, 6 bases. The germline V gene encodes CDR1 SNHLY and CDR2 FYNNEI. The CDR3 has 12 amino acids. V was shortened by 7 bases and J by 6 bases, with 12 bases between the two germline ends. Here the CDR3 DNA reads TGTGCCAGCAAAGAGGGGGTCGATGGCTACACCTTC. Protein product: CASKEGVDGYTF.

This clone occurred once. The rearrangement joins TRBV10-3 to TRBJ2-3; weak D call: TRBD2 (6 bases). The CDR3 covers 16 residues. The ends were cut back, 0 bases at V and 4 bases at J, with 14 bases in the middle. CDR1 and CDR2 from the germline V gene are ENHRY and SYGVKD. The CDR3 coding sequence is TGTGCCATCAGTGAGTCCTGGCGGGGCCCCCCAGATACGCAGTATTTT. Translated, it gives CAISESWRGPPDTQYF.

This chain links TRBV10-1 with TRBJ2-3; 9 bases match TRBD2. CDR3 length equals 15 residues. Trimming removed 3 bases from V and 7 bases from J; junction bases left unmatched: 8. The germline V gene encodes CDR1 WNHNN and CDR2 SYGVQD (reference sequence). The DNA for the CDR3 is TGCGCCAGCAGTGAAGGAGCGGGAGGTCTTAATACGCAGTATTTT. Translating it yields CASSEGAGGLNTQYF.

The chain combines TRBV30 with TRBJ1-2; no definite D call. Germline-derived CDR1 and CDR2 are GTSNPN and SVGIG (reference sequence). V shed 0 bases and J shed 8 bases, with 16 bases lying between them. The CDR3 has 14 amino acids. The CDR3 DNA sequence: TGTGCCTGGAGTGTACTGATAGATTATTACGGCTACACCTTC. This translates into CAWSVLIDYYGYTF.

The chain recombines TRBV30 with TRBJ2-6; D uncertain. The length of the CDR3 is 14 residues. Trimming took off 5 bases at V and 0 bases at J, with 8 bases between the two ends. CDR1 GTSNPN and CDR2 SVGIG come from the germline V gene (reference sequence). The CDR3 reads CAWEDHSGANVLTF. CDR3 nucleotides: TGTGCCTGGGAGGACCACTCTGGGGCCAACGTCCTGACTTTC.

The genes are TRBV10-3 and TRBJ2-7; TRBD1 might be the D (5 bases). Germline CDR1 is ENHRY and CDR2 is SYGVKD. Trimming took 4 bases from V and 0 from J, leaving 13 bases between them. The CDR3 loop spans 15 amino acids. The CDR3 loop is CAISANSRASYEQYF. CDR3 DNA: TGTGCCATCAGTGCTAATAGCAGGGCCTCCTACGAGCAGTACTTC.

The genes are TRBV4-1 and TRBJ1-5; D unresolved. V shed 4 bases and J shed 3 bases, with 19 bases lying between them. The CDR3 totals 17 residues. Germline assignment: CDR1 MGHRA and CDR2 YSYEKL. As DNA, the CDR3 is TGCGCCAGCAGCCCGGAAGGTCGGGGTTTTACCAATCAGCCCCAGCATTTT. It translates to CASSPEGRGFTNQPQHF.

The chain carries TRBV28 and TRBJ2-7; weak D call: TRBD1 (6 bases). CDR3 length: 13 amino acids. Germline CDR1 is MDHEN and CDR2 is SYDVKM. V was cut by 3 bases and J by 5 bases, with 11 bases left in between. The CDR3 nucleotides read TGTGCCAGCAGTTTGACAGGTCTGGACGAGCAGTACTTC. Protein: CASSLTGLDEQYF.

This clone appeared once. The chain combines TRBV28 with TRBJ2-3; TRBD2 matches 9 bases. V was clipped by 5 bases and J by 2 bases; unmatched bases: 8. Germline values: CDR1 MDHEN, CDR2 SYDVKM. This CDR3 has 16 residues. The CDR3 is CASSRNLAGYTDTQYF. As DNA, the CDR3 is TGTGCCAGCAGTCGAAATCTAGCGGGGTACACAGATACGCAGTATTTT.

The rearrangement joins TRBV5-6 to TRBJ1-5, with 11 positions matching TRBD1. V dropped 2 bases and J dropped 0; count of bases not matched to a gene: 4. Germline loops: CDR1 SGHDT, CDR2 YYEEEE. The CDR3 totals 17 residues. The CDR3 DNA sequence: TGTGCCAGCAGCTTTGGGACAGGGGGTTATAGCAATCAGCCCCAGCATTTT. Translating it yields CASSFGTGGYSNQPQHF.

This clone has just one count. The chain couples TRBV7-9 to TRBJ1-2; 10 nucleotides agree with TRBD1. There are 15 residues in the CDR3. The germline gives CDR1 SEHNR, CDR2 FQNEAQ (reference sequence). Trimming took 5 bases from V and 6 from J; bases not matched to a gene: 9. CDR3 sequence reads: CASSPRDRGRDGYTF. The CDR3 nucleotides are TGTGCCAGCAGCCCCCGGGACAGGGGTAGAGATGGCTACACCTTC.

The chain carries TRBV6-5 and TRBJ1-2; D gene ambiguous. The germline V gene has CDR1 MNHEY and CDR2 SVGAGI. The V gene lost 2 bases and the J gene lost 7 bases, with 5 bases spanning the gap. The CDR3 contains 11 residues. The CDR3 DNA reads TGTGCCAGCAGTTACCAGAGTGGCTACACCTTC. Amino acid sequence: CASSYQSGYTF.

The CDR3 nucleotides are TGTGCCAGTAGTGTGGGTTCCTACGAGCAGTACTTC. It is translated as CASSVGSYEQYF. This chain uses TRBV19 with TRBJ2-7; D remains unclear. V shed 5 bases and J shed 1 base, with 6 bases lying between them. This CDR3 spans 12 amino acids. Germline V gene lookup returns CDR1 LNHDA and CDR2 SQIVND (reference sequence).

In nucleotides, the CDR3 is TGCGCCAGCAGCTTTGGGAGGGGTACTAGCGGGCCTAGCACAGATACGCAGTATTTT. Encoded protein: CASSFGRGTSGPSTDTQYF. V and J are TRBV5-1 and TRBJ2-3; 9 positions agree with TRBD2. The CDR3 is 19 amino acids. The junction had 13 bases not matched to a gene; V was cut back by 2 bases and J by 0 bases. Germline-derived CDR1 and CDR2 are SGHRS and YFSETQ.

This chain connects TRBV11-2 to TRBJ2-7; D might be TRBD1 (5 bases). Per the germline V gene, CDR1 is SGHAT and CDR2 is FQNNGV. Trimming cost V 0 bases and J 6 bases, with 12 bases left between them. CDR3 length: 14 residues. CDR3 sequence (DNA): TGTGCCAGCAGCTTAGATCCACAAAGGGGCGAGCAGTACTTC. Its translation is CASSLDPQRGEQYF.

For the CDR3, the DNA is TGCGCCAGCAGCATAGGACAGGGAAACAATGAGCAGTTCTTC. Protein: CASSIGQGNNEQFF. V is TRBV5-1 and J is TRBJ2-1; 8 bases are a match to TRBD1. The trim removed 4 bases at V and 5 bases at J, leaving 5 bases unmatched. The CDR3 is 14 residues long. Germline V lookup: CDR1 SGHRS, CDR2 YFSETQ.

To note about this clone: This sample includes further DNA sequences coding for the same CDR3. The chain employs TRBV7-2 and TRBJ2-3; D is ambiguous. Germline V gene lookup returns CDR1 SGHTA and CDR2 FQGNSA. V was shortened by 3 bases and J by 6 bases, with 4 bases between the two germline ends. The CDR3 extends over 11 amino acids. CDR3 protein: CASSFADTQYF. The CDR3 nucleotides read TGTGCCAGCAGCTTTGCGGATACGCAGTATTTT. Based on the CDR3 plus reference TRBV7-2 and TRBJ2-3, the full variable domain is GAGVSQSPSNKVTEKGKDVELRCDPISGHTALYWYRQSLGQGLEFLIYFQGNSAPDKSGLPSDRFSAERTGGSVSTLTIQRTQQEDSAVYLCASSFADTQYFGPGTRLTVL.

The J gene is TRBJ2-7, the V gene TRBV7-9; TRBD1 matches 8 bases. The CDR3 loop spans 15 amino acids. In germline, CDR1 is SEHNR, CDR2 FQNEAQ (reference sequence). Trimming cost V 4 bases and J 2 bases; bases outside gene matches: 7. The CDR3 loop is CASSSAGQAPYEQYF. DNA of the CDR3: TGTGCCAGCAGCTCCGCGGGACAGGCGCCCTACGAGCAGTACTTC. Variable domain in full (rest from reference TRBV7-9 and TRBJ2-7): DTGVSQNPRHKITKRGQNVTFRCDPISEHNRLYWYRQTLGQGPEFLTYFQNEAQLEKSRLLSDRFSAERPKGSFSTLEIQRTEQGDSAMYLCASSSAGQAPYEQYFGPGTRLTVT.

V is TRBV5-1 and J is TRBJ2-7; D call uncertain. CDR3 length equals 12 residues. CDR1 is SGHRS, CDR2 YFSETQ, per germline. Trimming pared 3 bases from V and 11 bases from J, leaving 15 bases between. CDR3 amino acids: CASSSDAGPEYF. The DNA for the CDR3 is TGCGCCAGCAGCTCGGATGCCGGGCCGGAGTACTTC.

The gene calls are TRBV2 and TRBJ2-7; D may be TRBD2 (5 bases). V lost 8 bases to trimming and J lost 3 bases, with 20 bases between them. The germline V gene encodes CDR1 SNHLY and CDR2 FYNNEI. The CDR3 runs 15 residues. DNA of the CDR3: TGTGCCAGCCGAAAAGACGGGAAGTTACTCTACGAGCAGTACTTC. Its protein product is CASRKDGKLLYEQYF.

The J gene is TRBJ2-3, the V gene TRBV19; TRBD2 matches at 8 bases. V shed 5 bases, J shed 3 bases, and the junction held 4 bases outside the gene matches. Germline V CDR1 and CDR2: LNHDA, SQIVND (reference sequence). This CDR3 contains 14 residues. The CDR3 DNA reads as TGTGCCAGTAGTCTGACTAGCGAGACAGATACGCAGTATTTT. This codes for CASSLTSETDTQYF.

The V call is TRBV7-9, the J call TRBJ2-5; 9 bases line up with TRBD1. CDR1 is SEHNR, CDR2 FQNEAQ, per germline (reference sequence). The CDR3 contains 15 residues. Losses at the gene ends were 0 bases for V and 5 bases for J; bases not matched to a gene: 4. The CDR3 nucleotides read TGTGCCAGCAGCTTAGCCGGGACAGGGTTGGAGACCCAGTACTTC. Translating gives CASSLAGTGLETQYF.